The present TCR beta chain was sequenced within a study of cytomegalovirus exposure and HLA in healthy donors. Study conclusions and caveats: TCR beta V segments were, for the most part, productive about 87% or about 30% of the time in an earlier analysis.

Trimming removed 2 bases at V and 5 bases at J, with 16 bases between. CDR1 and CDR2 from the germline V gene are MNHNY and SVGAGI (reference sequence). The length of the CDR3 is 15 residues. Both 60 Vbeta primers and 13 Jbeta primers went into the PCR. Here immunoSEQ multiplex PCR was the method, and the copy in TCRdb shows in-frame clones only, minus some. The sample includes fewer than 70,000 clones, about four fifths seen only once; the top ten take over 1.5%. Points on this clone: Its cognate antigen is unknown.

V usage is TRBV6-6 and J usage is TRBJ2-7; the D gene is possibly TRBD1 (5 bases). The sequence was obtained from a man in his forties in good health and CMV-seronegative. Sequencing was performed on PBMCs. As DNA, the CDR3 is TGTGCCAGCAGTTACACGCAGGGTCCGAGCCACGAGCAGTACGTC. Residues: CASSYTQGPSHEQYV.